This TCR beta chain is drawn from a study of response to subunit inactivated influenza vaccine (dated by TCRdb to between 2018 and 2020). Regarding the research as a whole: The study used deep quantitative T cell receptor repertoire profiling to track responses to a trivalent subunit inactivated influenza vaccine.

Concerning this clonotype itself: Its binding antigen is unknown. Per-base qualities were not stored, and no clone one base away is much larger.

Libraries were built with RT-PCR. TCRdb names Illumina HiSeq 2500 as the instrument used. Using fastp at Q25 and MiXCR, TCRdb reprocessed the public reads and kept productive beta chains. Each CDR3 protein gets just one entry, which takes the most common genes and DNA from the rows behind it. The sample table records more than 500,000 distinct CDR3 sequences; around 11% of these occur just once. 11% of the sample is held by the ten biggest clonotypes. V ends up 6 bases short and J 1 base short, with an unmatched junction base count of 6. From the cysteine up to the phenylalanine, the CDR3 has a length of 15 residues. Just CDR3 DNA is preserved here, 45 bases in frame from base 1. CDR1 MNHNS and CDR2 SASEGT are derived from the germline V gene. What the study reported, not specific to this receptor: According to the authors, only a limited number of new T cells may be recruited by each seasonal influenza vaccination.

This same sample was also taken into another study, of T cells expressing NK-cell markers. As described in the second report: TCR beta cDNA libraries were made by 5'RACE template switching that added a universal primer site and unique molecular identifiers. Eight or nine donors provided sorted CD3+CD56+NKG2C+, CD3+CD56+NKG2C- and CD3+CD56-NKG2C+ T-cell subsets, whose TCR beta-chain repertoires were profiled. Among the eight sequenced donors, seven were HCMV-seropositive and one was HCMV-seronegative. To restrict sorting to alphabetaTCR-expressing T cells, an anti-gammadeltaTCR antibody was added in several experiments. In roughly six donors, the dominant CD3+CD56+NKG2C+ clonotypes ranked among the top 10 CD8+ clonotypes, making up about 1.0-7.0% of CD8+ T cells. Those dominant clonotypes were again the most abundant among CD3+CD56-NKG2C+ cells in several donors, at roughly 25-60.1%. Whether the expanded NKG2C-expressing T cell clones were specific for HCMV antigens remained unclear. All eight donors whose samples were sequenced were randomly selected healthy volunteers, three of them men and five women. To determine HCMV serostatus, a commercial ELISA kit was used to detect HCMV-specific IgG in serum. Peripheral blood mononuclear cells were isolated from blood by Ficoll density gradient centrifugation. For 5 or 6 donors, unsorted PBMC were also used to sequence bulk peripheral blood T-cell repertoires. Priming for cDNA synthesis came from the TCR beta constant segment, and two successive PCR amplification steps followed. Libraries were sequenced as 2 x 150 bp reads on Illumina HiSeq 2000/2500, MiSeq or NextSeq. Reads were demultiplexed and grouped by UMI with MIGEC, and clonotypes were assembled and quantified with MiTCR. Only TCR cDNA sequences supported by at least two reads were kept to exclude erroneous sequences. Downstream repertoire analysis used the tcR package, and clonotypes were matched across fractions by CDR3 nucleotide sequence plus V segment. VDJmatch was used to annotate antigen specificity against VDJdb, with one amino acid substitution in CDR3 permitted.

The chain is encoded by TRBV6-1 joined to TRBJ2-3, with 8 junctional bases fitting TRBD1. The receptor's source is a man aged 50-59 years who received an inactivated influenza vaccine. Donor details come from another sample of the same person, matched by shared clones. The specimen comprised PBMCs from blood, sampled on the day of vaccination. The sequenced DNA is TGTGCCAGCAGGGATGGACAGGGCCGCACAGATACGCAGTATTTT. Its translation reads: CASRDGQGRTDTQYF.